Listed here are 10 T cell receptor beta chains from one sample, sequenced in a study of regulatory T cells in long-lasting Graves disease. Investigators prepared the TCR beta libraries by applying iRepertoire HTBI primers and Arm-PCR of CDR3 regions. TCRdb reprocessed the multiplex PCR reads with MiXCR, giving one entry per CDR3 protein. Found here are approximately 560,000 distinct CDR3 sequences, 15% to 20% of them singletons; the top ten hold more than 10%. This sample's time point: newly diagnosed GD, antithyroid drugs for less than 3 months. Researchers made the TCR library from RNA that was extracted from PBMCs. The same data also went into a second study, on T cells in Graves' hyperthyroidism and ophthalmopathy.

Source: peripheral blood mononuclear cells (PBMCs), taken at new diagnosis, from a patient treated with antithyroid drugs. These receptors all stem from a man aged 18 to 29 with Graves disease.

In its sample, this clonotype was seen many times. The chain is built from TRBV5-1 and TRBJ2-7; tentatively, D is TRBD2 (6 bases). CDR1 SGHRS and CDR2 YFSETQ come from the germline V gene. Trimming took off 4 bases at V and 5 bases at J, with 19 bases between the two ends. The length of the CDR3 is 15 residues. The chain's CDR3 is CASSGAGPSVNEQYF. The CDR3 DNA follows: TGCGCCAGCAGCGGGGCGGGACCGTCAGTGAACGAGCAGTACTTC.

This clonotype was counted at least ten times. The V call is TRBV20-1, the J call TRBJ2-7, with 10 nucleotides matching TRBD2. V was pared by 1 base and J by 0 bases, with 6 bases of the junction left unmatched. Germline V gene sequence: CDR1 DFQATT, CDR2 SNEGSKA (reference sequence). The CDR3 loop spans 16 amino acids. The CDR3 coding sequence is TGCAGTGCTAGAGGCTGGACTAGCGGAAGCTCCTACGAGCAGTACTTC. This sequence encodes CSARGWTSGSSYEQYF.

This clonotype showed up many times. The CDR3 reads CAWSGAGGLGYTF. The CDR3 DNA reads as TGTGCCTGGAGTGGAGCAGGGGGCTTAGGCTACACCTTC. V gene TRBV30 combines with J gene TRBJ1-2, with TRBD1 matching over 8 bases. The CDR3 is made up of 13 amino acids. V lost 1 base and J lost 8; bases outside the gene matches: 6. Germline loops: CDR1 GTSNPN, CDR2 SVGIG (reference sequence).

In its sample, this clonotype was seen a few times. This chain connects TRBV6-5 to TRBJ2-7, with 11 bases identical to TRBD2. This CDR3 is 13 amino acids long. The germline V gene encodes CDR1 MNHEY and CDR2 SVGAGI. Trimming at V came to 4 bases and at J to 6 bases, leaving 2 bases not matched to a gene. The CDR3, as DNA: TGTGCCAGCAGTTTAGCGGGAGGGTTCGAGCAGTACTTC. Translation gives CASSLAGGFEQYF.

J is TRBJ1-1 and V is TRBV7-6; D possibly corresponds to TRBD1 (5 bases). V gave up 3 bases and J gave up 6 bases, with 14 bases separating them. The CDR3 length is 14 residues. Looked up from germline, CDR1 is SGHVS and CDR2 is FNYEAQ. CDR3 protein: CASSLVPGQSEAFF. The CDR3, as DNA: TGTGCCAGCAGCTTGGTTCCCGGACAATCTGAAGCTTTCTTT.

A few counts support this clonotype. The chain has TRBV2 and TRBJ2-1; D not resolved. The V end was cut by 8 bases, the J end by 10 bases, with 21 bases between. Germline CDR1 and CDR2: SNHLY and FYNNEI. The CDR3 consists of 14 residues. The CDR3 sequence: CASHPGPSSYEQFF. In nucleotides, the CDR3 is TGTGCCAGCCACCCCGGGCCAAGCTCCTACGAGCAGTTCTTC.

Many counts were recorded for this clonotype. CDR3 protein: CASSSTSEVQDEQFF. CDR3 nucleotides: TGTGCCAGCAGCTCGACTAGCGAAGTCCAGGATGAGCAGTTCTTC. The chain combines TRBV7-3 with TRBJ2-1, with 8 bases aligning to TRBD2. Germline V gives CDR1 SGHTA, CDR2 FQGTGA. Trimming cost V 4 bases and J 8 bases; bases outside gene matches: 10. This CDR3 has 15 amino acids.

This chain joins TRBV2 and TRBJ1-2, with TRBD1 as a possible D gene (5 bases). CDR3 length: 14 residues. CDR1 is SNHLY, CDR2 FYNNEI, per germline. The V gene lost 8 bases and the J gene lost 3 bases, with 16 bases spanning the gap. CDR3 loop: CASVGDGGDYGYTF. CDR3 nucleotides: TGTGCCAGCGTGGGGGACGGGGGGGACTATGGCTACACCTTC.

This clonotype was observed at least ten times. V is TRBV28 and J is TRBJ1-5; D not certain. The germline gives CDR1 MDHEN, CDR2 SYDVKM. Between the trimmed V and J ends, which lost 7 bases and 2 bases, there was a span of 9 bases. The CDR3 runs to 13 residues. The CDR3 sequence is CASISGGNQPQHF. The CDR3 bases are TGTGCCAGCATTTCCGGAGGCAATCAGCCCCAGCATTTT.

This clonotype has a single count. Possible read error: a much larger clone is one base away. In DNA, the CDR3 is TGTGCCTCGAATACAGGGGGCGTGGAGACCCAGTACTTC. It is translated as CASNTGGVETQYF. This rearrangement joins TRBV30 to TRBJ2-3, with TRBD1 identical over 9 bases. The J call could be wrong; TRBJ2-5 is a better fit for the DNA end. CDR1 GTSNPN and CDR2 SVGIG come from the germline V gene (reference sequence). CDR3 length: 13 amino acids.